This T cell receptor beta chain was sequenced for a study of T cell repertoires in cytomegalovirus infection. Study context: Signatures in public TCR beta sequences pointed to both CMV infection and matching HLA type.

V lost 3 bases to trimming and J lost 4 bases, with 12 bases between them. The CDR3 is made up of 15 amino acids. CDR1 is SNHLY and CDR2 is FYNNEI in the germline V gene. Study outcomes and limitations: HLA-C-restricted, CMV-specific TCR beta clonotypes were dominant ex vivo. Cumulative public TCR beta family frequency identified CMV carriers with the relevant HLA.

This clonotype was picked up a small number of times. Its specificity is unknown. TCRdb recomputed calls from the reads with MiXCR, one row per CDR3 protein. The sample includes 150,000 to 200,000 distinct CDR3 sequences, roughly an eighth of them seen just once. The chain joins TRBV2 to TRBJ2-2; D remains unclear. The receptor was isolated from a human donor in good health (CMV status not recorded). Some clones in this sample may be carry-over from other donors' samples. Sample: PBMCs. The CDR3 protein is CASSDRGWGTGELFF. CDR3 DNA: TGTGCCAGCAGTGATAGAGGATGGGGCACCGGGGAGCTGTTTTTT.